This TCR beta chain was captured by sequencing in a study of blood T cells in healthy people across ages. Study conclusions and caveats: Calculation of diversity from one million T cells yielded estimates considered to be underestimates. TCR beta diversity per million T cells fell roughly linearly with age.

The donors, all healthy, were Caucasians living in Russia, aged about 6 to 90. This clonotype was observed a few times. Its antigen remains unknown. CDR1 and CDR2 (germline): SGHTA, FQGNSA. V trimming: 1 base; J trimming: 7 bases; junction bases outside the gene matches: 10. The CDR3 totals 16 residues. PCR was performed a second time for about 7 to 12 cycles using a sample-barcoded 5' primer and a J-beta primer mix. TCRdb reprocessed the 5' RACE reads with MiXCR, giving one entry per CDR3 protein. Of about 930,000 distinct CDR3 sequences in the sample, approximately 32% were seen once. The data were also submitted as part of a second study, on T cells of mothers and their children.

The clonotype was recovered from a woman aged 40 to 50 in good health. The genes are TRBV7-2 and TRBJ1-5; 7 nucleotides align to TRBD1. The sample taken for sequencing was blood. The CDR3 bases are TGTGCCAGCAGCTTAGGCTCCGGGACAGTCGGGCAGCCCCAGCATTTT. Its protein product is CASSLGSGTVGQPQHF.